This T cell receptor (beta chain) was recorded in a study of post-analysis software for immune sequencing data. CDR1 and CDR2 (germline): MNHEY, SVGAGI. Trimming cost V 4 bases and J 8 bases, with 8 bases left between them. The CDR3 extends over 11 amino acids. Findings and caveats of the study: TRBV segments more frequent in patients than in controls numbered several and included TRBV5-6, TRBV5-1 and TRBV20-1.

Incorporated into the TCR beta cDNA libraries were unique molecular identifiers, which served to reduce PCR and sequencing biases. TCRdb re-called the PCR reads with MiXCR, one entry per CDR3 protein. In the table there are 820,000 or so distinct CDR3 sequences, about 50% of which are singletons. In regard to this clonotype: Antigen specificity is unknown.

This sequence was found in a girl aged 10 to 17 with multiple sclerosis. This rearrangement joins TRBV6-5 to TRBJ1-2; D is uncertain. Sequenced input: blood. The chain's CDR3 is CASSSSEGYTF. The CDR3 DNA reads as TGTGCCAGCAGTTCCAGTGAAGGCTACACCTTC.